Below are 25 T cell receptor beta chains sequenced from a single sample in a study of shared clonotypes between healthy human individuals. Profiled with immunoSEQ multiplex PCR; TCRdb holds only in-frame clones, not every one. The data show 2 million to 2.5 million clones, with roughly 95% seen just once and 0.13% held by the top ten. The sample taken for sequencing was naive CD4+ T cells sorted from blood. As to subset: CD45RA+ positively selected. The receptors shown here come from a man aged 18 to 29 in good health.

The V gene is TRBV30, the J gene TRBJ1-1, with D tentatively TRBD1 (5 bases). This CDR3 region has 13 residues. V was trimmed by 3 bases and J by 5 bases, leaving 13 bases between them. The germline gives CDR1 GTSNPN, CDR2 SVGIG (reference sequence). The CDR3 DNA sequence: TGTGCCTGGAGAGATACAGGCTATACTGAAGCTTTCTTT. As protein: CAWRDTGYTEAFF.

V gene TRBV6-5 combines with J gene TRBJ2-3, with 13 bases that match TRBD2. CDR1 and CDR2 (germline): MNHEY, SVGAGI. V was clipped by 2 bases and J by 5 bases; unmatched bases: 4. The CDR3 has 16 amino acids. The CDR3 DNA reads TGTGCCAGCAGTTACACTAGCGGGGGGGCCAGAGATACGCAGTATTTT. It translates to CASSYTSGGARDTQYF.

This chain uses TRBV5-6 with TRBJ2-5; the D call may be TRBD1 or TRBD2 (6 bases each). The CDR3 runs 13 residues. In germline, CDR1 is SGHDT, CDR2 YYEEEE. Between the trimmed V and J ends, which lost 4 bases and 5 bases, there was a span of 12 bases. This chain's CDR3 is CASSQQGGETQYF. As DNA, the CDR3 is TGTGCCAGCAGCCAACAGGGAGGTGAGACCCAGTACTTC.

V and J are TRBV11-2 and TRBJ2-7; TRBD2 agrees at 7 bases. There are 19 residues in the CDR3. V was clipped by 0 bases and J by 0 bases; unmatched bases: 14. Germline CDR1 and CDR2: SGHAT and FQNNGV. The CDR3 region has the DNA TGTGCCAGCAGCTTAGATCAAATCGGGACGGGAGGTCGCTCCTACGAGCAGTACTTC. Protein sequence: CASSLDQIGTGGRSYEQYF.

Details on this clone: Other DNA sequences from this sample encode an identical CDR3 as well. The chain uses TRBV30 and TRBJ1-2; TRBD1 might be the D (5 bases). V lost 0 bases to trimming and J lost 4 bases, with 9 bases between them. This CDR3 is 13 amino acids long. Germline V gene data show CDR1 as GTSNPN and CDR2 as SVGIG (reference sequence). The CDR3 region has the DNA TGTGCCTGGAGTGTGGGGGGAGTCTATGGCTACACCTTC. Its translation: CAWSVGGVYGYTF.

This clone was counted once. The rearrangement joins TRBV11-2 to TRBJ1-2, with 8 positions matching TRBD1. V lost 1 base, J lost 1 base, and 2 bases stayed unmatched. In germline, CDR1 is SGHAT, CDR2 FQNNGV. This CDR3 contains 15 residues. This chain's CDR3 is CASSLAGGDNYGYTF. The CDR3 DNA is TGTGCCAGCAGCTTAGCAGGGGGCGATAACTATGGCTACACCTTC.

The chain couples TRBV7-3 to TRBJ2-3; 7 nucleotides match TRBD2. The V gene end was trimmed by 5 bases and the J gene end by 0 bases; junction bases not matched to a gene: 8. CDR3 length equals 16 residues. CDR1 and CDR2 (germline): SGHTA, FQGTGA. The CDR3 reads CASSRLGGSSTDTQYF. CDR3 bases: TGTGCCAGCAGCCGACTCGGGGGGTCGAGCACAGATACGCAGTATTTT.

The genes are TRBV30 and TRBJ2-1; 7 bases are shared with TRBD1. The CDR3 length is 16 residues. V was pared by 1 base and J by 2 bases, with 8 bases of the junction left unmatched. CDR1 and CDR2 (germline): GTSNPN, SVGIG (reference sequence). The CDR3 region is CAWSASRDRTYNEQFF. CDR3 sequence (DNA): TGTGCCTGGAGTGCCTCCCGGGACAGAACCTACAATGAGCAGTTCTTC.

The V gene is TRBV28, the J gene TRBJ1-4, with unresolved D. The V end was cut by 5 bases, the J end by 6 bases, with 10 bases between. CDR3 length: 13 residues. Per the germline V gene, CDR1 is MDHEN and CDR2 is SYDVKM. CDR3 residues: CASSSTDYEKLFF. The DNA of the CDR3 is TGTGCCAGCAGTAGTACGGATTATGAAAAACTGTTTTTT.

CDR3 DNA: TGTGCCTGGAGTGTAATGAGGACTAGCGGGAAGGTCGGGGAGCTGTTTTTT. As protein: CAWSVMRTSGKVGELFF. The V and J genes are TRBV30 and TRBJ2-2; 12 nucleotides align to TRBD2. With V trimmed by 0 bases and J by 7 bases, 9 bases remained unmatched. The CDR3 totals 17 residues. Germline CDR1 is GTSNPN and CDR2 is SVGIG (reference sequence).

The chain employs TRBV4-3 and TRBJ2-2; D not certain. The germline gives CDR1 LGHNA, CDR2 YSLEER. The CDR3 contains 16 residues. V gave up 2 bases and J gave up 1 base, with 11 bases separating them. The CDR3 DNA reads TGCGCCAGCAGCCAACCCTGGACGGGGAACACCGGGGAGCTGTTTTTT. Amino acids: CASSQPWTGNTGELFF.

The rearrangement links TRBV7-2 to TRBJ1-1; TRBD1 matches at 7 bases. The CDR3 extends over 16 amino acids. V shed 5 bases and J 4 bases; nucleotides not matched to a gene: 13. CDR1 and CDR2 from the germline V gene are SGHTA and FQGNSA. The CDR3 region is CASSLGAGGIGTEAFF. The CDR3 coding sequence is TGTGCCAGCAGCCTAGGGGCAGGGGGGATCGGCACTGAAGCTTTCTTT.

V and J are TRBV19 and TRBJ2-1, with TRBD2 matching over 7 bases. J was trimmed by 4 bases and V by 4 bases; bases with no gene match: 4. The CDR3 runs 14 residues. Germline V lookup: CDR1 LNHDA, CDR2 SQIVND (reference sequence). CDR3 in amino acids: CASSTLAEYNEQFF. The CDR3 DNA sequence: TGTGCCAGTAGTACCCTAGCGGAGTACAATGAGCAGTTCTTC.

The J gene is TRBJ1-2, the V gene TRBV14, with D hard to call. The CDR3 consists of 15 residues. Germline CDR1 SGHDN, CDR2 FVKESK. V shed 0 bases and J shed 5 bases, with 13 bases lying between them. The CDR3 loop reads CASSQDINPLYGYTF. For the CDR3, the DNA is TGTGCCAGCAGCCAAGATATAAACCCCCTTTATGGCTACACCTTC.

A remark on this clone: Additional DNA sequences in this sample encode the identical CDR3. V gene TRBV6-5 combines with J gene TRBJ1-1; 7 bases line up with TRBD1. The CDR3 spans 13 residues. Looked up from germline, CDR1 is MNHEY and CDR2 is SVGAGI. Trimming took 6 bases from V and 2 from J; bases not matched to a gene: 3. The CDR3 loop is CASSRQGNTEAFF. Written as DNA, the CDR3 is TGTGCCAGCAGCCGACAGGGTAACACTGAAGCTTTCTTT.

J is TRBJ1-4 and V is TRBV5-6, with D possibly matching TRBD1 (6 bases). CDR3 length: 15 residues. V lost 1 base and J lost 10, with 17 bases in between. CDR1 is SGHDT and CDR2 is YYEEEE in the germline V gene. CDR3 protein: CASSLWGAVSGKLFF. The CDR3, as DNA: TGTGCCAGCAGCTTGTGGGGGGCGGTTTCCGGAAAACTGTTTTTT.

The rearrangement uses TRBV10-1 and TRBJ2-1; TRBD2 aligns across 8 bases. V shed 3 bases, J shed 5 bases, and the junction held 3 bases outside the gene matches. Germline V gives CDR1 WNHNN, CDR2 SYGVQD (reference sequence). This CDR3 contains 14 residues. The CDR3 nucleotides read TGCGCCAGCAGTGACAGCGGGAGAGACAATGAGCAGTTCTTC. The encoded protein is CASSDSGRDNEQFF.

The chain recombines TRBV6-5 with TRBJ2-7; D may be TRBD1 (5 bases). With 6 bases removed from V and 5 bases from J, the gap between germline ends came to 11 bases. Germline CDR1 MNHEY, CDR2 SVGAGI. The CDR3 extends over 12 amino acids. CDR3 loop: CASRSRANEQYF. CDR3 coding DNA: TGTGCCAGCAGGAGCAGGGCCAACGAGCAGTACTTC.

Remarks on this clone: Other DNA sequences in the same sample also yield this CDR3. The V call is TRBV11-2, the J call TRBJ2-7, with no clear D. This CDR3 contains 11 residues. Trimming pared 3 bases from V and 4 bases from J, leaving 4 bases between. Germline assignment: CDR1 SGHAT and CDR2 FQNNGV. The CDR3 region is CASSFSYEQYF. The CDR3 region has the DNA TGTGCCAGCAGCTTCAGTTACGAGCAGTACTTC.

This clone was counted only a few times. The same CDR3 can be traced to other DNA sequences in this sample. This sequence joins TRBV7-9 and TRBJ2-3; 11 bases match TRBD2. The J segment lost 0 bases and the V segment lost 1 base, leaving 0 bases of the junction unmatched. The germline V gene has CDR1 SEHNR and CDR2 FQNEAQ (reference sequence). This CDR3 region has 16 residues. The CDR3 region has the DNA TGTGCCAGCAGCTTAGGACTAGCGGGGAGCACAGATACGCAGTATTTT. The encoded protein is CASSLGLAGSTDTQYF. Complete variable domain (other parts from reference TRBV7-9 and TRBJ2-3): DTGVSQNPRHKITKRGQNVTFRCDPISEHNRLYWYRQTLGQGPEFLTYFQNEAQLEKSRLLSDRFSAERPKGSFSTLEIQRTEQGDSAMYLCASSLGLAGSTDTQYFGPGTRLTVL.

CDR3 DNA: TGTGCCAGTAGTCTTATGGGACAGCCCCAGCATTTT. Translated: CASSLMGQPQHF. The chain combines TRBV19 with TRBJ1-5; no firm D call. The CDR3 length is 12 residues. Germline V gives CDR1 LNHDA, CDR2 SQIVND (reference sequence). The ends were cut back, 5 bases at V and 7 bases at J, with 9 bases in the middle. The full variable domain, rest sourced from reference TRBV19 and TRBJ1-5, is DGGITQSPKYLFRKEGQNVTLSCEQNLNHDAMYWYRQDPGQGLRLIYYSQIVNDFQKGDIAEGYSVSREKKESFPLTVTSAQKNPTAFYLCASSLMGQPQHFGDGTRLSIL.

V gene TRBV7-9 combines with J gene TRBJ2-1; tentative D call: TRBD2 (5 bases). The CDR3 sequence is 16 residues long. Germline V gives CDR1 SEHNR, CDR2 FQNEAQ (reference sequence). V shed 1 base and J shed 4 bases, with 14 bases lying between them. CDR3: CASSLGERTSYNEQFF. CDR3 DNA sequence: TGTGCCAGCAGCTTAGGCGAGCGGACCTCTTACAATGAGCAGTTCTTC.

In regard to this clone: The sample has other DNA sequences that encode this CDR3 too. The chain recombines TRBV10-3 with TRBJ1-4; no clear D gene. Germline CDR1 ENHRY, CDR2 SYGVKD. The CDR3 totals 15 residues. V gave up 0 bases and J gave up 4 bases, with 9 bases separating them. CDR3 protein: CAISESGGGNEKLFF. In nucleotides, the CDR3 is TGTGCCATCAGTGAGTCAGGTGGCGGTAATGAAAAACTGTTTTTT.

V and J are TRBV7-6 and TRBJ2-7; D remains ambiguous. This CDR3 has 15 amino acids. V was pared by 8 bases and J by 2 bases, with 19 bases between. Germline values: CDR1 SGHVS, CDR2 FNYEAQ. CDR3 protein: CASPQLRSYAYEQYF. CDR3 bases: TGTGCCAGCCCTCAGCTTAGGTCATACGCCTACGAGCAGTACTTC.

CDR3 DNA sequence: TGTGCCAGCAGTGAAGCAGAGAATGGCTACACCTTC. It translates to CASSEAENGYTF. The chain couples TRBV6-1 to TRBJ1-2, with D unresolved. Germline V gives CDR1 MNHNS, CDR2 SASEGT. V was cut by 0 bases and J by 6 bases, with 5 bases left in between. This CDR3 spans 12 amino acids.